The 29 T cell receptor beta chains presented below share a single source sample, sequenced in a study of response to subunit inactivated influenza vaccine. Using its own MiXCR run on the RT-PCR reads, TCRdb lists one record per CDR3 protein. This sample has roughly 500,000 distinct CDR3 sequences; 20% to 25% occur once, and the top ten carry approximately 2.9%. The same data also went into a second study, on T cells expressing NK-cell markers. That paper notes: Template switching by 5'RACE with UMIs generated the TCR beta cDNA.

Sample: CD4+ T cells sorted from PBMCs, taken about 12 days after vaccination. Every receptor here comes from a man aged 45-65 years who received an inactivated influenza vaccine.

At least ten counts were recorded for this clonotype. The chain uses TRBV28 and TRBJ2-7; D is unresolved. Germline V gene lookup returns CDR1 MDHEN and CDR2 SYDVKM. The CDR3 contains 16 residues. Trimming stripped 1 base from V and 4 bases from J, with 17 bases between. The CDR3 nucleotides read TGTGCCAGCAGTTTATATTGGGGTCCGGACGAATACGAGCAGTACTTC. Its translation is CASSLYWGPDEYEQYF.

The V gene is TRBV6-5, the J gene TRBJ2-7, with 10 bases that match TRBD2. Germline V gene lookup returns CDR1 MNHEY and CDR2 SVGAGI. V trimming: 2 bases; J trimming: 2 bases; junction bases outside the gene matches: 6. The CDR3 consists of 16 residues. This chain's CDR3 is CASSYGMGLATYEQYF. CDR3 nucleotides: TGTGCCAGCAGTTACGGCATGGGACTAGCGACCTACGAGCAGTACTTC.

This clonotype showed up just a few times. The chain joins TRBV11-1 to TRBJ2-7; the match to TRBD1 covers 8 bases. Unmatched junction bases numbered 3, after V lost 5 bases and J lost 0 bases. CDR1 and CDR2 (germline): SGHAT, FQDESV (reference sequence). The CDR3 extends over 14 amino acids. The CDR3 DNA is TGTGCCAGCAGCACGGGACAGGCCTCCTACGAGCAGTACTTC. Translation gives CASSTGQASYEQYF.

The chain employs TRBV4-3 and TRBJ2-3, with 9 bases aligning to TRBD1. With 2 bases clipped from V and 5 bases from J, the junction kept 11 bases outside the gene matches. This CDR3 spans 17 amino acids. Germline V gives CDR1 LGHNA, CDR2 YSLEER. This CDR3 reads CASSQLWGQGFQDTQYF. CDR3 nucleotides: TGCGCCAGCAGCCAACTATGGGGACAGGGATTTCAAGATACGCAGTATTTT.

This chain uses TRBV20-1 with TRBJ2-3; D is uncertain. CDR1 is DFQATT and CDR2 is SNEGSKA in the germline V gene (reference sequence). V dropped 3 bases and J dropped 6 bases, with 13 bases sitting between them. The CDR3 runs 13 residues. CDR3 nucleotide sequence: TGCAGTGCTAGGATACTTAGTTCCGATACGCAGTATTTT. Translated: CSARILSSDTQYF.

J is TRBJ2-7 and V is TRBV7-8; the D call may be TRBD1 or TRBD2 (5 bases each). The CDR3 totals 14 residues. Germline V gene data show CDR1 as SGHVS and CDR2 as FQNEAQ. Trimming removed 1 base from V and 4 bases from J, with 11 bases in between. The CDR3 sequence is CASSLVGDGYEQYF. In DNA, the CDR3 is TGTGCCAGCAGCTTAGTGGGGGATGGGTACGAGCAGTACTTC.

This clonotype was seen repeatedly, ten times or more. The gene calls are TRBV5-5 and TRBJ2-1, with 11 bases matching TRBD1. Germline CDR1 SGHKS, CDR2 YYEKEE (reference sequence). CDR3 length: 16 amino acids. The V gene end was trimmed by 1 base and the J gene end by 7 bases; junction bases not matched to a gene: 7. The CDR3 sequence: CASSLLDRGLWNEQFF. DNA of the CDR3: TGTGCCAGCAGCTTGCTGGACAGGGGGCTTTGGAATGAGCAGTTCTTC.

The chain is built from TRBV20-1 and TRBJ1-2; D ambiguous. V lost 8 bases and J lost 4, with 14 bases in between. CDR3 length equals 12 residues. The V gene's germline CDR1 is DFQATT and CDR2 SNEGSKA (reference sequence). CDR3 protein: CSTGERGYGYTF. The CDR3, as DNA: TGCAGTACTGGGGAACGGGGCTATGGCTACACCTTC.

This sequence joins TRBV12-3 or TRBV12-4 and TRBJ2-2, with 7 bases that match TRBD2. V lost 4 bases and J lost 2; bases outside the gene matches: 4. The CDR3 runs to 15 residues. CDR3 sequence reads: CASSSGGRNTGELFF. The CDR3 bases are TGTGCCAGCAGTTCCGGGGGGAGAAACACCGGGGAGCTGTTTTTT.

This clonotype was seen at least ten times. V is TRBV20-1 and J is TRBJ1-1; D is possibly TRBD1 (6 bases). V was shortened by 3 bases and J by 5 bases, with 16 bases between the two germline ends. This CDR3 has 14 residues. CDR1 is DFQATT, CDR2 SNEGSKA, per germline (reference sequence). This CDR3 is CSASRGGRGTEAFF. CDR3 DNA sequence: TGCAGTGCTAGCCGGGGTGGCAGGGGAACTGAAGCTTTCTTT.

This chain connects TRBV3-1 to TRBJ1-2; 7 positions match TRBD1. V trimming: 1 base; J trimming: 4 bases; junction bases outside the gene matches: 12. This CDR3 comprises 17 residues. Germline CDR1 and CDR2: LGHDT and YNNKEL (reference sequence). DNA for the CDR3: TGTGCCAGCAGCCAAGCCAGGGGGAACCGGGACAGCTATGGCTACACCTTC. Protein: CASSQARGNRDSYGYTF.

This clonotype was recorded a few times. The junction shows a germline mismatch at one end, possibly a read error. V and J are TRBV7-2 and TRBJ2-1; 11 bases map to TRBD2. The CDR3 is 16 amino acids. CDR1 and CDR2 (germline): SGHTA, FQGNSA. In DNA form, the CDR3 reads TGTGCCAGCAGCCTAGCCCCGGGACTAGCGGACAATGAGCAGTTCTTC. Translated, it gives CASSLAPGLADNEQFF.

This clonotype was seen a handful of times. The rearrangement uses TRBV5-1 and TRBJ2-5; D may correspond to TRBD1 or TRBD2 (5 bases each). Trimming took 0 bases from V and 4 from J, leaving 28 bases between them. The CDR3 runs 20 residues. CDR1 and CDR2 from the germline V gene are SGHRS and YFSETQ. The CDR3 here is CASSLAGRTILVGEPETQYF. CDR3 nucleotides: TGCGCCAGCAGCTTGGCGGGAAGGACAATCTTGGTCGGGGAACCAGAGACCCAGTACTTC.

This clonotype was seen more than once but under ten times. The chain joins TRBV19 to TRBJ1-5; a weak D match, TRBD1 (6 bases). This CDR3 region has 13 residues. V shed 6 bases and J shed 6 bases, with 12 bases lying between them. Looked up from germline, CDR1 is LNHDA and CDR2 is SQIVND (reference sequence). The CDR3 is CASRQGLSQPQHF. The CDR3 region has the DNA TGTGCCAGTAGACAGGGACTCTCTCAGCCCCAGCATTTT.

The gene calls are TRBV2 and TRBJ2-2, with 8 nucleotides matching TRBD2. The CDR3 is made up of 14 amino acids. The germline gives CDR1 SNHLY, CDR2 FYNNEI. The V segment lost 8 bases and the J segment 5 bases; nucleotides outside the gene matches: 7. This CDR3 reads CASGQRETTGELFF. CDR3 DNA sequence: TGTGCCAGCGGCCAGCGGGAGACGACCGGGGAGCTGTTTTTT.

This clonotype has ten or more counts. The rearrangement links TRBV7-2 to TRBJ2-1, with D unclear. CDR3 length: 13 residues. Trimming pared 0 bases from V and 4 bases from J, leaving 4 bases between. Germline CDR1 SGHTA, CDR2 FQGNSA. The CDR3 DNA reads TGTGCCAGCAGCTTAGCGCGTTACAATGAGCAGTTCTTC. Translating it yields CASSLARYNEQFF.

This sequence joins TRBV7-9 and TRBJ2-3; no reliable D call. Germline CDR1 reads SEHNR; CDR2 reads FQNEAQ (reference sequence). This CDR3 region has 13 residues. Trimming cost V 5 bases and J 5 bases, with 11 bases left between them. The CDR3 coding sequence is TGTGCCAGCAGCCCTCCGCCGGGAGATACGCAGTATTTT. This translates into CASSPPPGDTQYF.

This clonotype was detected a few times. The chain has TRBV20-1 and TRBJ1-2, with D perhaps TRBD1 (5 bases). Germline V CDR1 and CDR2: DFQATT, SNEGSKA (reference sequence). CDR3 size: 17 residues. The V gene lost 1 base and the J gene lost 0 bases, with 18 bases spanning the gap. The CDR3 sequence is CSARGTRTLNSNYGYTF. DNA of the CDR3: TGCAGTGCTAGAGGGACACGCACTCTTAATTCTAACTATGGCTACACCTTC.

This sequence joins TRBV15 and TRBJ1-1, with no clear D. The V and J ends lost 8 bases and 1 base respectively, with 11 bases between them. CDR3 length: 13 residues. In germline, CDR1 is LNHNV, CDR2 YYDKDF (reference sequence). In DNA, the CDR3 is TGTGCCACCTCCGAACTGGCGAACACTGAAGCTTTCTTT. Translated, it gives CATSELANTEAFF.

The chain has TRBV12-3 or TRBV12-4 and TRBJ1-1; 7 nucleotides agree with TRBD1. This CDR3 is built from 14 residues. V shed 5 bases and J 4 bases; nucleotides not matched to a gene: 7. The CDR3: CASSLRTGFTEAFF. The DNA of the CDR3 is TGTGCCAGCAGTCTAAGGACAGGCTTCACTGAAGCTTTCTTT.

This clonotype was picked up a small number of times. This chain joins TRBV10-3 and TRBJ2-1; 9 nucleotides line up with TRBD2. Germline values: CDR1 ENHRY, CDR2 SYGVKD. The CDR3 has 16 residues. V shed 4 bases and J 5 bases; nucleotides not matched to a gene: 9. CDR3 residues: CAISVLPAGGDNEQFF. For the CDR3, the DNA is TGTGCCATCAGTGTCCTTCCAGCGGGGGGTGACAATGAGCAGTTCTTC.

This clonotype came up a few times. This rearrangement joins TRBV18 to TRBJ2-3; TRBD2 aligns across 12 bases. This CDR3 spans 15 amino acids. CDR1 and CDR2 (germline): KGHSH, LQKENI. V shed 6 bases and J 7 bases; nucleotides not matched to a gene: 8. CDR3 DNA: TGTGCCAGCTCCCAACTAGCGGGGGGACAGAATACGCAGTATTTT. Translation: CASSQLAGGQNTQYF.

This clonotype showed up just a few times. V usage is TRBV12-3 or TRBV12-4 and J usage is TRBJ1-3; the match to TRBD1 covers 7 bases. V dropped 6 bases and J dropped 6; count of bases not matched to a gene: 8. The length of the CDR3 is 14 residues. The CDR3, as DNA: TGTGCCAGCAGAACAGGGGCTACGGCAAACACCATATATTTT. It translates to CASRTGATANTIYF.

There are a few counts of this clonotype. The chain has TRBV24-1 and TRBJ1-1, with 9 bases aligning to TRBD1. The CDR3 loop spans 16 amino acids. V lost 12 bases, J lost 0 bases, and 13 bases stayed unmatched. Germline CDR1 KGHDR, CDR2 SFDVKD. The CDR3 is CASHGGTGLMNTEAFF. The CDR3 region has the DNA TGTGCCTCCCATGGGGGGACAGGGCTTATGAACACTGAAGCTTTCTTT.

There are a few counts of this clonotype. The rearrangement uses TRBV20-1 and TRBJ2-5, with D hard to call. Trimming stripped 6 bases from V and 5 bases from J, with 13 bases between. The CDR3 consists of 12 residues. Germline V gives CDR1 DFQATT, CDR2 SNEGSKA (reference sequence). This chain's CDR3 is CSAPWLGETQYF. The DNA for the CDR3 is TGCAGTGCGCCCTGGCTCGGGGAGACCCAGTACTTC.

This sequence joins TRBV5-1 and TRBJ2-7; D perhaps matches TRBD2 (6 bases). In germline, CDR1 is SGHRS, CDR2 YFSETQ. The CDR3 covers 16 residues. The V end was cut by 2 bases, the J end by 4 bases, with 19 bases between. This CDR3 is CASSLNTGTFSYEQYF. The CDR3 region has the DNA TGCGCCAGCAGCTTAAATACCGGGACTTTCTCATACGAGCAGTACTTC.

The chain employs TRBV15 and TRBJ1-2; no clear D gene. The germline V and J ends were trimmed by 3 bases and 7 bases, with 15 bases remaining between them. The CDR3 totals 14 residues. CDR1 is LNHNV, CDR2 YYDKDF, per germline (reference sequence). CDR3 DNA sequence: TGTGCCACCAGCAGTACTAGGGCTGGTTCTGGCTACACCTTC. Translation gives CATSSTRAGSGYTF.

The chain employs TRBV5-1 and TRBJ2-1; 8 positions match TRBD2. The V gene end was trimmed by 0 bases and the J gene end by 7 bases; junction bases not matched to a gene: 3. This CDR3 region has 14 residues. The germline V gene has CDR1 SGHRS and CDR2 YFSETQ. CDR3 DNA sequence: TGCGCCAGCAGCTTGGGGACTAGCTGGAATGAGCAGTTCTTC. Its protein product is CASSLGTSWNEQFF.

The CDR3 DNA sequence: TGTGCCAGCAGAAGCCCCGGTGGAAGGGCTTTCTTT. Residues: CASRSPGGRAFF. The V gene is TRBV12-3 or TRBV12-4, the J gene TRBJ1-1; D gene unclear. This CDR3 region has 12 residues. Trimming cost V 6 bases and J 11 bases, with 16 bases left between them.